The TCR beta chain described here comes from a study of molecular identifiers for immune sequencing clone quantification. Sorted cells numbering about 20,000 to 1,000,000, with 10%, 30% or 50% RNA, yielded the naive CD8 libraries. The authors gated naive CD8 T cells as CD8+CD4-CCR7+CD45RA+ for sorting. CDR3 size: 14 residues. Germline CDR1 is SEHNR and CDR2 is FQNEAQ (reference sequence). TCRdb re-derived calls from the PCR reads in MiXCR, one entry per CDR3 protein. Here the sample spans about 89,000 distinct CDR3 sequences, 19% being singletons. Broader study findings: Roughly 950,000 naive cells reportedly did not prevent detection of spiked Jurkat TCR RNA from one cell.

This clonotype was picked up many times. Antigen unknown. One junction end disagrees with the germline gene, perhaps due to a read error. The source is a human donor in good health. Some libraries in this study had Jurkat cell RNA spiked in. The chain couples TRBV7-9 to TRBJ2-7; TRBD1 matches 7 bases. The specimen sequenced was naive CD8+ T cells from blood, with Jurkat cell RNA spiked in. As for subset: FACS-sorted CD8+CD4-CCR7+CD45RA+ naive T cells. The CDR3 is CACSPRDRAYEQYF. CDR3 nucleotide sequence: TGTGCCTGCAGCCCTAGGGACAGAGCCTACGAGCAGTACTTC.